This T cell receptor beta chain derives from a study of human T cells and chemical hapten exposure. Study-level background: Per-sample variation in TCR yield stemmed mainly from small pooled library volume differences.

TCRdb processed the RACE reads anew with MiXCR; each CDR3 protein has one entry. The sample records around 71,000 distinct CDR3 sequences, 7.5% to 10% being singletons. Time point defined: patch test 1, 2 weeks after DPC sensitization. Treatment described: therapeutic diphenylcyclopropenone sensitization with weekly scalp DPC. V was cut by 6 bases and J by 3 bases, with 14 bases left in between. Per germline, CDR1 MNHEY and CDR2 SVGAGI. The CDR3 loop spans 14 amino acids. This clonotype was seen at least ten times. The V and J genes are TRBV6-5 and TRBJ1-2; D gene uncertain. The sample consisted of whole blood, taken in connection with sensitization to the hapten diphenylcyclopropenone (DPC). This sequence originates from a woman in her forties with alopecia areata. Some clones in this sample may be carry-over from other donors' samples. As DNA, the CDR3 is TGTGCCAGCAGAGGTTCTTTGTCCCACTATGGCTACACCTTC. Translating gives CASRGSLSHYGYTF.